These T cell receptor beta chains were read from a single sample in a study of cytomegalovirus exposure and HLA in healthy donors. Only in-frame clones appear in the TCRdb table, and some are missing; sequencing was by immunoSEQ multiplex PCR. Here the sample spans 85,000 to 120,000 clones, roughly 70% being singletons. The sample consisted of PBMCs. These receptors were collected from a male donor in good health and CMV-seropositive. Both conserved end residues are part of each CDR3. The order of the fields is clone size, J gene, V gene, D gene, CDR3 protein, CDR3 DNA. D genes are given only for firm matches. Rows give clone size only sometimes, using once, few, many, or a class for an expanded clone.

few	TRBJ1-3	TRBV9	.	CASSVSSVSGNTIYF	TGTGCCAGCAGCGTAAGCTCGGTTTCTGGAAACACCATATATTTT
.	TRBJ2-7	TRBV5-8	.	CASSLDRLYYEQYF	TGTGCCAGCAGCTTGGACAGGTTATACTACGAGCAGTACTTC
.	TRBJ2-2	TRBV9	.	CASSVGVNTGELFF	TGTGCCAGCAGCGTGGGAGTTAACACCGGGGAGCTGTTTTTT
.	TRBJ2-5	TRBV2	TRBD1	CASSEMTGYQETQYF	TGTGCCAGCAGTGAGATGACAGGGTACCAAGAGACCCAGTACTTC
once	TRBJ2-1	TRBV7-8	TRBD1	CASSSRDSPVGNEQFF	TGTGCCAGCAGCTCAAGGGACAGCCCGGTGGGCAATGAGCAGTTCTTC
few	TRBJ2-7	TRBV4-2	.	CASSQDAGVDEQYF	TGTGCCAGCAGCCAAGACGCAGGGGTCGACGAGCAGTACTTC
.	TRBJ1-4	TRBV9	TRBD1	CASSSRDRVTANEKLFF	TGTGCCAGCAGTTCGCGGGACAGGGTTACGGCTAATGAAAAACTGTTTTTT
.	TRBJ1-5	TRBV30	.	CAWSPWLGSNQPQNF	TGTGCCTGGAGTCCCTGGCTGGGGAGCAATCAGCCCCAGAATTTT
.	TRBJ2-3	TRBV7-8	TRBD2	CASSLGGTSGGSGTDTQYF	TGTGCCAGCAGCTTAGGGGGGACTAGCGGGGGGTCGGGCACAGATACGCAGTATTTT
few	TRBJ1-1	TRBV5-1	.	CASSSRTESRMNTEAFF	TGCGCCAGCAGCTCCCGGACAGAATCGAGAATGAACACTGAAGCTTTCTTT
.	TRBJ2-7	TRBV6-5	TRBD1	CASSYTAGTGGYEQYF	TGTGCCAGCAGTTACACGGCCGGGACAGGGGGCTACGAGCAGTACTTC
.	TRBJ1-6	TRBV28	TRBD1	CASSGWTGGDSPLHF	TGTGCCAGCAGTGGCTGGACAGGCGGGGATTCACCCCTCCACTTT
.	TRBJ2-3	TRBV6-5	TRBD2	CASSYDGGGTTDTQYF	TGTGCCAGCAGTTACGACGGCGGGGGGACCACAGATACGCAGTATTTT
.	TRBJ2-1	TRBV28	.	CASSSPGNPSSYNEQFF	TGTGCCAGCAGTTCCCCGGGGAACCCGAGCTCCTACAATGAGCAGTTCTTC
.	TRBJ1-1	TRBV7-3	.	CASSNDSAEAFF	TGTGCCAGCAGCAATGACAGTGCTGAAGCTTTCTTT
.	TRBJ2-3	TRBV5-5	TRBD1	CASSRTGGTDTQYF	TGTGCCAGCAGCCGTACAGGGGGCACAGATACGCAGTATTTT
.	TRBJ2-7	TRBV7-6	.	CASSQGVLFDYEQYF	TGTGCCAGCAGCCAAGGGGTGCTCTTCGACTACGAGCAGTACTTC
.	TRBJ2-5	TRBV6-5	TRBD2	CASSSAIAGGQETQYF	TGTGCCAGCAGTTCCGCCATAGCGGGAGGGCAGGAGACCCAGTACTTC
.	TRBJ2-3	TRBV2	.	CASSLLGPPDTQYF	TGTGCCAGCAGTCTACTAGGCCCCCCAGATACGCAGTATTTT
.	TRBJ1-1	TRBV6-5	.	CASSYGGTEAFF	TGTGCCAGCAGTTACGGAGGGACTGAAGCTTTCTTT
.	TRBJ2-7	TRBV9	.	CASSVAASSGNYEQYF	TGTGCCAGCAGCGTAGCGGCATCGTCAGGGAACTACGAGCAGTACTTC
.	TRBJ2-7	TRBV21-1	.	CASSKAGLGYEQYF	TGTGCCAGCAGCAAAGCGGGACTAGGGTACGAGCAGTACTTC
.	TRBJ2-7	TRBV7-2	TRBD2	CASSLGSLAGSYEQYF	TGTGCCAGCAGCTTAGGGTCTCTAGCGGGGAGCTACGAGCAGTACTTC
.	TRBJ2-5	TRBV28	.	CAARRQGAGETQYF	TGTGCCGCCCGCCGTCAGGGAGCGGGAGAGACCCAGTACTTC
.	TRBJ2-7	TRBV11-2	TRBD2	CASAPRREGLRPYEQYF	TGTGCCAGCGCTCCTCGGCGGGAGGGCCTCAGACCCTACGAGCAGTACTTC
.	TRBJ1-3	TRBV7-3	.	CASSLTGSGSGNTIYF	TGTGCCAGCAGCTTAACCGGCAGCGGCTCTGGAAACACCATATATTTT
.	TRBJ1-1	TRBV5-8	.	CASSLVVGPGFVAFF	TGTGCCAGCAGCTTGGTTGTTGGGCCGGGATTCGTGGCTTTCTTT
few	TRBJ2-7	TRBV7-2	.	CASSLGGPYEQYF	TGTGCCAGCAGCTTAGGGGGGCCCTACGAGCAGTACTTC
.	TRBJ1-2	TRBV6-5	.	CASSRSTSNYGYTF	TGTGCCAGCAGCCGATCGACAAGTAACTATGGCTACACCTTC
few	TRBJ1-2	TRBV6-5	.	CASSYTGASVYTF	TGTGCCAGCAGTTATACTGGGGCCAGCGTCTACACCTTC
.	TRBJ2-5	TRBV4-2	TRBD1	CASSPADRGGETQYF	TGTGCCAGCAGCCCCGCGGACAGGGGGGGAGAGACCCAGTACTTC
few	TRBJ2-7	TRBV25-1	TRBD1	CASSEGQGFDEQYF	TGTGCCAGCAGTGAGGGACAGGGATTCGACGAGCAGTACTTC
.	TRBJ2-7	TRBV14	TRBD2	CASSQDPPGLWTSLYEQYF	TGTGCCAGCAGCCAAGATCCTCCCGGTTTATGGACTAGTCTGTACGAGCAGTACTTC
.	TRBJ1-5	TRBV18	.	CASSPGEVQPQHF	TGTGCCAGCTCACCCGGAGAAGTACAGCCCCAGCATTTT
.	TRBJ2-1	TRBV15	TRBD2	CATRAGLAGGPGNEQFF	TGTGCCACCAGAGCCGGACTAGCGGGAGGGCCGGGCAATGAGCAGTTCTTC
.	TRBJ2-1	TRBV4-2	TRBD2	CASSQDPGTTKFF	TGTGCCAGCAGCCAAGATCCCGGGACTACCAAGTTCTTC
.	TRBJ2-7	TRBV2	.	CASKDSSSSYEQYF	TGTGCCAGCAAGGACAGTTCCAGCTCCTACGAGCAGTACTTC
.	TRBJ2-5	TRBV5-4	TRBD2	CASSRGLAGGETQYF	TGTGCCAGCAGCCGGGGACTAGCGGGGGGAGAGACCCAGTACTTC
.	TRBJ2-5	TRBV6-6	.	CASSRSRVETQYF	TGTGCCAGCAGTCGATCCAGGGTGGAGACCCAGTACTTC
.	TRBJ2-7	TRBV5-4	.	CASSLALDSRQYF	TGTGCCAGCAGCTTGGCCCTCGACTCACGGCAGTACTTC
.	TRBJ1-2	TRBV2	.	CASTTEINYGYTF	TGTGCCTCAACGACGGAGATTAACTATGGCTACACCTTC
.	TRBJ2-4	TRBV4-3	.	CASSQDLPKNIQYF	TGCGCCAGCAGCCAAGATCTTCCCAAAAACATTCAGTACTTC